The 27 T cell receptor beta chains listed next were all sequenced from one sample in a study of T cell responses to AZD1222 COVID-19 vaccine. Profiled with immunoSEQ multiplex PCR; TCRdb holds only in-frame clones, not every one. The sample lists approximately 180,000 clones; 75% to 90% were seen once. Sequenced material: peripheral blood, taken 28 days after the second dose of the MenACWY control vaccine. Every receptor here comes from an adult who received the MenACWY meningococcal vaccine as a control.

The sample holds one count of this clone. The chain carries TRBV27 and TRBJ2-7; D is undetermined. CDR3 length equals 15 residues. V shed 5 bases and J shed 3 bases, with 17 bases lying between them. Germline V gives CDR1 MNHEY, CDR2 SMNVEV (reference sequence). Here the CDR3 reads CASSPSVSGYYEQYF. DNA for the CDR3: TGTGCCAGCAGTCCATCGGTGAGTGGTTACTACGAGCAGTACTTC.

The chain links TRBV27 to TRBJ2-7; TRBD1 agrees at 9 bases. This CDR3 is 15 amino acids long. Trimming cost V 6 bases and J 3 bases; bases outside gene matches: 9. Looked up from germline, CDR1 is MNHEY and CDR2 is SMNVEV (reference sequence). The CDR3 reads CASSRPGQGLYEQYF. CDR3 nucleotides: TGTGCCAGCAGCCGTCCGGGACAGGGCCTCTACGAGCAGTACTTC.

This chain joins TRBV2 and TRBJ2-2; D uncertain. V was trimmed by 3 bases and J by 7 bases, leaving 6 bases between them. Germline-derived CDR1 and CDR2 are SNHLY and FYNNEI. The CDR3 is 12 residues long. The CDR3 DNA is TGTGCCAGCAGTGACGGAAACGGGGAGCTGTTTTTT. Its protein product is CASSDGNGELFF.

This clone was counted a single time. The J gene is TRBJ1-6, the V gene TRBV3-1 (or the pseudogene TRBV3-2); unclear D gene. Trimming removed 1 base at V and 7 bases at J, with 14 bases between. The CDR3 runs 16 residues. Germline CDR1 LGHDT, CDR2 YNNKEL (reference sequence). Written as DNA, the CDR3 is TGTGCCAGCAGCCAAGTACGGGGAACCGGCAATTCACCCCTCCACTTT. It specifies CASSQVRGTGNSPLHF.

The chain employs TRBV7-3 and TRBJ2-2; D unclear. The CDR3 loop spans 14 amino acids. Germline values: CDR1 SGHTA, CDR2 FQGTGA. V lost 0 bases and J 3 bases, leaving 5 bases between the germline ends. Here the CDR3 reads CASSLTGYTGELFF. CDR3 nucleotide sequence: TGTGCCAGCAGCTTAACCGGATACACCGGGGAGCTGTTTTTT.

J is TRBJ1-3 and V is TRBV6-5; D is unresolved. CDR3 length: 14 amino acids. Germline V gene sequence: CDR1 MNHEY, CDR2 SVGAGI. The germline V and J ends were trimmed by 2 bases and 7 bases, with 12 bases remaining between them. This CDR3 reads CASSYRPGTNTIYF. CDR3 nucleotide sequence: TGTGCCAGCAGTTACCGCCCAGGCACGAACACCATATATTTT.

The chain has TRBV9 and TRBJ1-6; D not resolved. CDR1 and CDR2 from the germline V gene are SGDLS and YYNGEE. The CDR3 is 17 amino acids. Trimming shortened V by 4 bases and J by 3 bases, and 17 bases separated the two germline ends. The chain's CDR3 is CASSPWSERFYNSPLHF. Here the CDR3 DNA reads TGTGCCAGCAGCCCCTGGTCAGAGAGGTTCTATAATTCACCCCTCCACTTT.

The genes are TRBV24-1 and TRBJ2-2, with 12 bases aligning to TRBD2. The CDR3 is made up of 16 amino acids. From germline, CDR1 is KGHDR and CDR2 SFDVKD. J gave up 4 bases and V 7 bases, and 6 bases lay outside the gene matches. The CDR3 DNA reads as TGTGCCACCAGCGACACACTAGCGGGAGGCACCGGGGAGCTGTTTTTT. Amino acids: CATSDTLAGGTGELFF.

The gene calls are TRBV27 and TRBJ1-5; D might be TRBD1 (6 bases). This CDR3 region has 17 residues. Germline CDR1 and CDR2: MNHEY and SMNVEV (reference sequence). Trimming cost V 2 bases and J 2 bases, with 16 bases left between them. The CDR3 sequence: CASSLNGGAVGNQPQHF. For the CDR3, the DNA is TGTGCCAGCAGTTTAAATGGGGGGGCAGTCGGCAATCAGCCCCAGCATTTT.

The V gene is TRBV11-3, the J gene TRBJ1-2; 7 bases match TRBD1. J was trimmed by 7 bases and V by 6 bases; bases with no gene match: 8. Germline assignment: CDR1 SGHNT and CDR2 YENEEA. The CDR3 loop spans 13 amino acids. CDR3 sequence: CASRHDRVIGYTF. CDR3 nucleotide sequence: TGTGCCAGCAGACACGACAGGGTGATTGGCTACACCTTC.

This chain connects TRBV28 to TRBJ1-5; weak D call: TRBD1 (5 bases). The CDR3 sequence is 19 residues long. Germline V CDR1 and CDR2: MDHEN, SYDVKM. CDR3 coding DNA: TGTGCGGCACTCCCGCTCGGGACTCCGACGATGCCCCAAAATCAGCCCCAGCATTTT. Protein: CAALPLGTPTMPQNQPQHF. The complete variable domain, with remaining parts taken from reference TRBV28 and TRBJ1-5, reads DVKVTQSSRYLVKRTGEKVFLECVQDMDHENMFWYRQDPGLGLRLIYFSYDVKMKEKGDIPEGYSVSREKKERFSLILESASTNQTSMYLCAALPLGTPTMPQNQPQHFGDGTRLSIL.

This chain connects TRBV13 to TRBJ1-2; no clear D gene. The V end was cut by 0 bases, the J end by 4 bases, with 15 bases between. The germline V gene has CDR1 PRHDT and CDR2 FYEKMQ (reference sequence). The CDR3 spans 16 residues. CDR3 residues: CASSLGSAGGSYGYTF. For the CDR3, the DNA is TGTGCCAGCAGCTTAGGCTCGGCAGGTGGATCCTATGGCTACACCTTC.

This clone has more than one count but fewer than ten. The chain is built from TRBV9 and TRBJ1-1; 7 nucleotides match TRBD1. The V gene's germline CDR1 is SGDLS and CDR2 YYNGEE. The CDR3 is 14 residues long. V trimming: 6 bases; J trimming: 4 bases; junction bases outside the gene matches: 9. DNA of the CDR3: TGTGCCAGCACCCCGCCGGCAGGGGGCACTGAAGCTTTCTTT. This encodes CASTPPAGGTEAFF.

The rearrangement uses TRBV28 and TRBJ1-1, with a weak D call TRBD1 (6 bases). Trimming took 6 bases from V and 1 from J, leaving 9 bases between them. The CDR3 has 13 amino acids. CDR1 and CDR2 from the germline V gene are MDHEN and SYDVKM. CDR3 residues: CASSMDRNTEAFF. The CDR3, as DNA: TGTGCCAGCAGCATGGACAGGAACACTGAAGCTTTCTTT.

The rearrangement joins TRBV4-2 to TRBJ2-7; either TRBD1 or TRBD2 may supply D (6 bases each). The germline V gene has CDR1 LGHNA and CDR2 YNFKEQ. Trimming took 1 base from V and 7 from J, leaving 20 bases between them. The CDR3 spans 16 residues. CDR3 region: CASSQGRGLISEEQYF. CDR3 in DNA: TGTGCCAGCAGCCAAGGCAGGGGACTCATCTCGGAGGAGCAGTACTTC.

The chain couples TRBV6-2 or TRBV6-3 to TRBJ1-4; the D is unclear. Between the trimmed V and J ends, which lost 6 bases and 3 bases, there was a span of 14 bases. The CDR3 has 15 amino acids. Per the germline V gene, CDR1 is MNHEY and CDR2 is SVGEGT. DNA of the CDR3: TGTGCCAGCAGCAACAGTAAGTCGGCTAATGAAAAACTGTTTTTT. Its protein is CASSNSKSANEKLFF.

This chain links TRBV29-1 with TRBJ2-3; D not resolved. Between the trimmed V and J ends, which lost 7 bases and 0 bases, there was a span of 17 bases. This CDR3 spans 15 amino acids. CDR1 and CDR2 from the germline V gene are SQVTM and ANQGSEA. CDR3 in DNA: TGCAGCGGAAAAGGACGTTTACTTAGCACAGATACGCAGTATTTT. It codes for CSGKGRLLSTDTQYF.

The chain combines TRBV19 with TRBJ1-5; no firm D call. Trimming cost V 3 bases and J 5 bases, with 14 bases left between them. CDR3 length: 15 amino acids. The V gene's germline CDR1 is LNHDA and CDR2 SQIVND (reference sequence). This CDR3 reads CASSMGRLGDQPQHF. The DNA for the CDR3 is TGTGCCAGTAGTATGGGTAGGCTCGGGGATCAGCCCCAGCATTTT. Together with reference TRBV19 and TRBJ1-5, the CDR3 gives the full variable domain: DGGITQSPKYLFRKEGQNVTLSCEQNLNHDAMYWYRQDPGQGLRLIYYSQIVNDFQKGDIAEGYSVSREKKESFPLTVTSAQKNPTAFYLCASSMGRLGDQPQHFGDGTRLSIL.

The rearrangement uses TRBV28 and TRBJ2-2; 7 bases align to TRBD1. This CDR3 has 14 residues. Unmatched junction bases numbered 4, after V lost 5 bases and J lost 4 bases. Germline CDR1 reads MDHEN; CDR2 reads SYDVKM. The CDR3 reads CASSVTGSTGELFF. Written as DNA, the CDR3 is TGTGCCAGCAGTGTGACAGGGAGCACCGGGGAGCTGTTTTTT.

The chain carries TRBV7-5 and TRBJ1-4. TRBV7-5 corresponds to a pseudogene. The CDR3 is 17 amino acids. CDR3 sequence: CARSLDRLGLTNEKLFF. CDR3 sequence (DNA): TGTGCCAGAAGCTTAGACAGGCTAGGACTGACTAATGAAAAACTGTTTTTT.

The chain couples TRBV5-1 to TRBJ2-1, with 12 bases matching TRBD2. Trimming at V came to 0 bases and at J to 7 bases, leaving 5 bases not matched to a gene. Germline V gene sequence: CDR1 SGHRS, CDR2 YFSETQ. The CDR3 runs to 16 residues. Here the CDR3 reads CASSLEVTSGRNEQFF. CDR3 nucleotides: TGCGCCAGCAGCTTGGAGGTGACTAGCGGGAGAAATGAGCAGTTCTTC.

The CDR3 nucleotides are TGTGCCAGCAGTTCTAACTTTGGTACGGAACGCAATCAGCCCCAGCATTTT. Its protein is CASSSNFGTERNQPQHF. The V and J genes are TRBV6-2 or TRBV6-3 and TRBJ1-5; unclear D gene. This CDR3 has 17 residues. CDR1 is MNHEY, CDR2 SVGEGT, per germline. Trimming shortened V by 4 bases and J by 2 bases, and 18 bases separated the two germline ends.

The J gene is TRBJ1-2, the V gene TRBV30, with TRBD1 as a possible D gene (5 bases). In germline, CDR1 is GTSNPN, CDR2 SVGIG (reference sequence). Trimming took 3 bases from V and 4 from J, leaving 12 bases between them. The CDR3 extends over 13 amino acids. In nucleotides, the CDR3 is TGTGCCTGGAGCTTCGGGGCCCTCTATGGCTACACCTTC. Residues: CAWSFGALYGYTF. Using reference TRBV30 and TRBJ1-2 for the parts outside the CDR3, the full variable domain is SQTIHQWPATLVQPVGSPLSLECTVEGTSNPNLYWYRQAAGRGLQLLFYSVGIGQISSEVPQNLSASRPQDRQFILSSKKLLLSDSGFYLCAWSFGALYGYTFGSGTRLTVV.

J is TRBJ1-1 and V is TRBV29-1; 8 nucleotides agree with TRBD1. With 8 bases clipped from V and 3 bases from J, the junction kept 8 bases outside the gene matches. This CDR3 spans 13 amino acids. Germline CDR1 is SQVTM and CDR2 is ANQGSEA. CDR3 nucleotides: TGCAGCACATCCAGACAGGGGCACACTGAAGCTTTCTTT. Translating it yields CSTSRQGHTEAFF.

The chain employs TRBV29-1 and TRBJ2-5, with TRBD1 matching over 8 bases. Germline assignment: CDR1 SQVTM and CDR2 ANQGSEA. Trimming at V came to 4 bases and at J to 5 bases, leaving 3 bases not matched to a gene. CDR3 length: 12 residues. As DNA, the CDR3 is TGCAGCGTTGCAGGGGGCAGCGAGACCCAGTACTTC. The encoded protein is CSVAGGSETQYF.

V is TRBV10-3 and J is TRBJ1-1, with D possibly TRBD1 on 5 matching bases. This CDR3 is built from 15 residues. Trimming took 1 base from V and 11 from J, leaving 20 bases between them. CDR1 and CDR2 from the germline V gene are ENHRY and SYGVKD. CDR3 protein: CAISELEPGFSKAFF. In DNA, the CDR3 is TGTGCCATCAGTGAGTTAGAACCAGGGTTCTCTAAGGCTTTCTTT.

This rearrangement joins TRBV7-8 to TRBJ2-7; D might be TRBD2 (6 bases). This CDR3 contains 17 residues. Trimming took off 5 bases at V and 3 bases at J, with 23 bases between the two ends. The V gene's germline CDR1 is SGHVS and CDR2 FQNEAQ. The CDR3 nucleotides read TGTGCCAGCAGCCCCCTACCTGCCGGGGGACCAAACTACGAGCAGTACTTC. Its protein product is CASSPLPAGGPNYEQYF.